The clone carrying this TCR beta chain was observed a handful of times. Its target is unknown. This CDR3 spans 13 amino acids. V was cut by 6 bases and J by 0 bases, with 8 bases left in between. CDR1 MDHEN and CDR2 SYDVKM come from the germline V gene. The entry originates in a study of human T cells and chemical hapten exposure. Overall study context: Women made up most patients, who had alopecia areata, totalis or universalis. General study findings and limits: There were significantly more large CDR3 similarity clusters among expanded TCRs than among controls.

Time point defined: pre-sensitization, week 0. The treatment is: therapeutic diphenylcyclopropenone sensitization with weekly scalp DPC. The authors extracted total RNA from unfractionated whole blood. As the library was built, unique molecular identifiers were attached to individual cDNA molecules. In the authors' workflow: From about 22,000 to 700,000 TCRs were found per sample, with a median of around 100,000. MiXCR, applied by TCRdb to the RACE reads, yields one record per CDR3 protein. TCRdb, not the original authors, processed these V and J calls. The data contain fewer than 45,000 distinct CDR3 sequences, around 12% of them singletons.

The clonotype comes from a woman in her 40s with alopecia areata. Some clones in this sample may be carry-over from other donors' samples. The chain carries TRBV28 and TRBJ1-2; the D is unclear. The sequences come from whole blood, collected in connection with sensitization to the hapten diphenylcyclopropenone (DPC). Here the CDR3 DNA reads TGTGCCAGCAGCCTAGGCGCTAACTATGGCTACACCTTC. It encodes CASSLGANYGYTF.